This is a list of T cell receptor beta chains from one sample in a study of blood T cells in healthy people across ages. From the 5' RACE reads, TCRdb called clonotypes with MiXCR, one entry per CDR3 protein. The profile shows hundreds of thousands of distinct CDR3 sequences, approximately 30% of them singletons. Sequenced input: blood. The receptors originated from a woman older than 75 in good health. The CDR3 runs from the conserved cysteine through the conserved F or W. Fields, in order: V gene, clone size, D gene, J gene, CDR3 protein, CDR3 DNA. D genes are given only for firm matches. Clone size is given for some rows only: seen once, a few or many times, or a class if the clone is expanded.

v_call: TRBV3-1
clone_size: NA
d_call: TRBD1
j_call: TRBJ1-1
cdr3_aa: CASSPLGGQNTEAFF
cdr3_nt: TGTGCCAGCAGCCCCCTAGGGGGCCAGAACACTGAAGCTTTCTTT

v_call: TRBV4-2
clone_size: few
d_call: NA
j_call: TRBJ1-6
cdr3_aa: CASSQDVPLGRVDNSPLHF
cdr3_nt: TGTGCCAGCAGCCAAGATGTTCCCCTGGGCAGGGTGGATAATTCACCCCTCCACTTT

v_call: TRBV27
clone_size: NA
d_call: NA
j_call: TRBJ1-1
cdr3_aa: CASYGGPNTEAFF
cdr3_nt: TGTGCCAGCTATGGGGGGCCCAACACTGAAGCTTTCTTT

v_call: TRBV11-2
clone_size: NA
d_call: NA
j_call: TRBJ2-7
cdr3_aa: CASSLTLRDYEQYF
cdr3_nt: TGTGCCAGCAGCTTAACCCTCAGGGATTACGAGCAGTACTTC

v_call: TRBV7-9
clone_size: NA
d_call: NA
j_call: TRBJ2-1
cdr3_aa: CASSPRAGMYNEQFF
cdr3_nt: TGTGCCAGCAGCCCGCGGGCAGGGATGTACAATGAGCAGTTCTTC

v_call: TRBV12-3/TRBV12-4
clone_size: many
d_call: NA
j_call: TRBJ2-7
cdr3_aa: CASSLHLPYEQYF
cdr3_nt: TGTGCCAGCAGTTTACACCTCCCCTACGAGCAGTACTTC

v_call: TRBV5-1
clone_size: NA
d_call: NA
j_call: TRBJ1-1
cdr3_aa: CASSFAGGGTEAFF
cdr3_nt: TGCGCCAGCAGCTTCGCAGGCGGAGGCACTGAAGCTTTCTTT

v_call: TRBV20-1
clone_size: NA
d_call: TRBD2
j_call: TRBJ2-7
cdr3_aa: CSARGLAGGTTYEQYF
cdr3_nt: TGCAGTGCTAGAGGTCTAGCGGGGGGAACAACCTACGAGCAGTACTTC

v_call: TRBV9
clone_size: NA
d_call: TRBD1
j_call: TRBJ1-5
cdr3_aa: CASSAGTGGGRPQHF
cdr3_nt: TGTGCCAGCAGCGCCGGGACAGGGGGCGGTCGGCCCCAGCATTTT

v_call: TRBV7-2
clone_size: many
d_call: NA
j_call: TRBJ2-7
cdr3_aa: CASSLHFSRLATYEQYF
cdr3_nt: TGTGCCAGCAGCTTACATTTCTCGAGACTTGCTACCTACGAGCAGTACTTC

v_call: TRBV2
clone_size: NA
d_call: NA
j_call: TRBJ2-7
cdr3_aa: CASSDGSYNEQYF
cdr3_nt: TGTGCCAGCAGTGATGGATCCTACAATGAGCAGTACTTC

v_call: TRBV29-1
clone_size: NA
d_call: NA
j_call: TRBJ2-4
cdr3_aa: CSAEDLRGLGVSKSIQYF
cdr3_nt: TGCAGCGCTGAAGATCTAAGGGGCCTGGGGGTGTCCAAAAGCATTCAGTACTTC